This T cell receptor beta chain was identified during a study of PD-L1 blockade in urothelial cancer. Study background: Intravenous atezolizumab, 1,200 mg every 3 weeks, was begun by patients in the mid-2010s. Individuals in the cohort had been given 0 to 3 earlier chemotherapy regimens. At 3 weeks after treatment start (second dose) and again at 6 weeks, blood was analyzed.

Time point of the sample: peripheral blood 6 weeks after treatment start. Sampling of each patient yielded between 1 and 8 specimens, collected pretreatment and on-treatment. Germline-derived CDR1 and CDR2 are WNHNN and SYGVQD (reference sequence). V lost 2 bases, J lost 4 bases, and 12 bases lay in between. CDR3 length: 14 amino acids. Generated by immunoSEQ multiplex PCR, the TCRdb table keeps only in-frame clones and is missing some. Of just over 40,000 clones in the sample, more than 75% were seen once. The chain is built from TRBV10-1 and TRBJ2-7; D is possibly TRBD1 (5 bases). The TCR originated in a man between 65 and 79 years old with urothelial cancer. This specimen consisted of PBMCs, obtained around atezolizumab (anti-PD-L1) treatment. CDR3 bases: TGCGCCAGCAGTGAGGGCAGGGCAGGTTACGAGCAGTACTTC. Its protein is CASSEGRAGYEQYF.